This T cell receptor beta chain stems from a study of cytomegalovirus exposure and HLA in healthy donors. General study results and limits: A prior analysis recorded that most TCR beta V segments were productive about 90% or about 30% of the time.

Researchers ran the PCR with 60 Vbeta and 13 Jbeta primers. TCRdb's copy holds only in-frame clones and misses some; the assay was immunoSEQ multiplex PCR. The repertoire holds some 87,000 clones, with around 80% as singletons. With regard to this clone: Its antigen is currently unknown.

Healthy bone marrow donors supplied every sample. The CDR3 covers 14 residues. Trimming cost V 3 bases and J 3 bases, with 11 bases left between them. Germline-derived CDR1 and CDR2 are MNHNS and SASEGT. This chain links TRBV6-1 with TRBJ1-2, with a tentative D call TRBD1 (5 bases). Sample: PBMCs. This receptor was taken from a man aged 25 to 40 in good health and CMV-seronegative. The CDR3, as DNA: TGTGCCAGCAGTGAGGGGACTGCCCACTATGGCTACACCTTC. It is translated as CASSEGTAHYGYTF.